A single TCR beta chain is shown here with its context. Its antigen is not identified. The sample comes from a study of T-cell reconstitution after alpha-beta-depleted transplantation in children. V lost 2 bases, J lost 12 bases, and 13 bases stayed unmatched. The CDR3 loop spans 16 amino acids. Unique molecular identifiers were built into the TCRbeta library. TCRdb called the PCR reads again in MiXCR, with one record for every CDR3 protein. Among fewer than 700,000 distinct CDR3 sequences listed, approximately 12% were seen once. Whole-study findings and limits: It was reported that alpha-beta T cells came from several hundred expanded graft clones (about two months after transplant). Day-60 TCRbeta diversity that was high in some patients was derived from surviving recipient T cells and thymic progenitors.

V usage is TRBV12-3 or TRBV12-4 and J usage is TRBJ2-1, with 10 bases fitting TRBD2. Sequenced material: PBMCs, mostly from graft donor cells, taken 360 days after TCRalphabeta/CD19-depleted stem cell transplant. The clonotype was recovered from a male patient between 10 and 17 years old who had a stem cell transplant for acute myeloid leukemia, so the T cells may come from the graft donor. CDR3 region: CASSLTGSGRATGQFF. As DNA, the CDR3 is TGTGCCAGCAGTTTAACCGGGAGCGGGAGGGCGACCGGGCAGTTCTTC.